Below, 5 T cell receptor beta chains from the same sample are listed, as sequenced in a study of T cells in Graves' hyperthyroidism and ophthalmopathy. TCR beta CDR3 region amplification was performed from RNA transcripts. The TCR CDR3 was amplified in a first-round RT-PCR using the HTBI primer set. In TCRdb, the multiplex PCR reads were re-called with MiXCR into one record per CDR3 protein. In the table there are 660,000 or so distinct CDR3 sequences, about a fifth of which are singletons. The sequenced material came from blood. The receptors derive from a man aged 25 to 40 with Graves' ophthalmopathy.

CDR3: CASSQAETSTEAFF. The CDR3 DNA follows: TGTGCCAGCAGCCAAGCAGAAACAAGCACTGAAGCTTTCTTT. The chain recombines TRBV3-1 with TRBJ1-1; D unclear. CDR1 LGHDT and CDR2 YNNKEL come from the germline V gene (reference sequence). The CDR3 has 14 residues. The ends were cut back, 1 base at V and 4 bases at J, with 10 bases in the middle. The variable domain in full, completed from reference TRBV3-1 and TRBJ1-1, reads DTAVSQTPKYLVTQMGNDKSIKCEQNLGHDTMYWYKQDSKKFLKIMFSYNNKELIINETVPNRFSPKSPDKAHLNLHINSLELGDSAVYFCASSQAETSTEAFFGQGTRLTVV.

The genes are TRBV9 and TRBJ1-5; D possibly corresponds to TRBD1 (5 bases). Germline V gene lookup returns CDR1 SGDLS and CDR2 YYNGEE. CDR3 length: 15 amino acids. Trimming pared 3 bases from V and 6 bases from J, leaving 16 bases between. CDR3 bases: TGTGCCAGCAGCGGGGACCCCAGCCCTGGTCAGCCCCAGCATTTT. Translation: CASSGDPSPGQPQHF.

CDR3 in amino acids: CASSYSGLASYNEQFF. DNA for the CDR3: TGTGCCAGCAGTTACAGCGGGCTGGCTTCCTACAATGAGCAGTTCTTC. This chain connects TRBV28 to TRBJ2-1, with TRBD2 as a possible D gene (6 bases). Germline CDR1 and CDR2: MDHEN and SYDVKM. The CDR3 contains 16 residues. V was pared by 4 bases and J by 1 base, with 14 bases between.

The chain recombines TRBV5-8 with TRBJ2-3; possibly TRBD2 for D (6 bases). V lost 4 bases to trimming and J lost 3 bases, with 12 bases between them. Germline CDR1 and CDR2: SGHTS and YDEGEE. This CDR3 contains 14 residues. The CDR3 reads CASSGGFLTDTQYF. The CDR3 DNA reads TGTGCCAGCAGCGGAGGGTTCTTAACAGATACGCAGTATTTT.

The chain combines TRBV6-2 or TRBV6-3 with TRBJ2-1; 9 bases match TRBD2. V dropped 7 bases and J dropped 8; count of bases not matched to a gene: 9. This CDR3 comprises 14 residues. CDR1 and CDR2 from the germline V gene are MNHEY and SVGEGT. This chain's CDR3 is CASKASGEVYEQFF. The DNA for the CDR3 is TGTGCCAGCAAAGCTAGCGGGGAAGTCTATGAGCAGTTCTTC.